The rows below give T cell receptor beta chains drawn from one sample of a study of T cell repertoires in cytomegalovirus infection. Via MiXCR, TCRdb re-called the reads, giving one row per CDR3 protein. The sample shows hundreds of thousands of distinct CDR3 sequences, 30% to 35% of them seen only once. No antigens are known for them. The sample in question was cultured PBMCs, obtained from culture after CMV antigen stimulation. These receptors all stem from a human donor in good health (CMV status not recorded). Some clones in this sample may be carry-over from other donors' samples. The CDR3 runs from the conserved cysteine through the conserved F or W. D genes are given only for firm matches. Size is stated for part of the rows, as once, few or many counts, or as a class when the clone is expanded.

J | V | D | length | size | CDR3 | DNA
TRBJ2-1 | TRBV12-3/TRBV12-4 | TRBD1 | 14 | few | CATSRDRGLNEQFF | TGTGCCACCTCGAGGGACAGGGGCCTCAATGAGCAGTTCTTC
TRBJ2-3 | TRBV11-2 | . | 13 | few | CASSFTGSNTQYF | TGTGCCAGCAGCTTTACAGGGAGTAATACGCAGTATTTT
TRBJ1-2 | TRBV27 | . | 14 | . | CASSDSASNYGYTF | TGTGCCAGCAGTGACAGTGCTTCTAACTATGGCTACACCTTC
TRBJ1-3 | TRBV7-2 | . | 16 | few | CASSLSKQLSGNTIYF | TGTGCCAGCAGCCTAAGTAAGCAGCTCTCTGGAAACACCATATATTTT
TRBJ1-2 | TRBV19 | TRBD1 | 14 | few | CASSVPQGLSGYTF | TGTGCCAGTAGTGTCCCACAGGGGTTGAGTGGCTACACCTTC
TRBJ2-1 | TRBV7-4 | . | 15 | . | CASSSGYGSYNEQFF | TGTGCCAGCAGTAGTGGATACGGCTCCTACAATGAGCAGTTCTTC
TRBJ2-1 | TRBV7-2 | . | 13 | . | CASSAPFVNEQFF | TGTGCCAGCAGCGCGCCTTTTGTAAATGAGCAGTTCTTC
TRBJ2-6 | TRBV28 | . | 16 | few | CASSFLGPAGANVLTF | TGTGCCAGCAGTTTCTTGGGTCCTGCTGGGGCCAACGTCCTGACTTTC
TRBJ2-7 | TRBV30 | TRBD2 | 15 | . | CAWSWFGRRFPKQYF | TGTGCCTGGAGTTGGTTCGGGAGGAGGTTTCCGAAGCAGTACTTC
TRBJ2-3 | TRBV7-9 | TRBD2 | 15 | . | CASSFRGLAVDTQYF | TGTGCCAGCAGCTTTAGGGGACTAGCCGTAGATACGCAGTATTTT
TRBJ1-1 | TRBV14 | . | 12 | few | CASSIGNTEAFF | TGTGCCAGCAGTATCGGGAACACTGAAGCTTTCTTT
TRBJ2-1 | TRBV19 | . | 14 | . | CASSLPGSNNEQFF | TGTGCCAGTAGTCTCCCCGGGAGTAACAATGAGCAGTTCTTC
TRBJ1-5 | TRBV12-3/TRBV12-4 | . | 13 | . | CASSANQNQPQHF | TGTGCCAGCAGCGCGAACCAGAATCAGCCCCAGCATTTT
TRBJ2-1 | TRBV7-8 | . | 15 | . | CASSSWTGAGNEQFF | TGTGCCAGCAGCTCGTGGACAGGAGCGGGGAATGAGCAGTTCTTC
TRBJ2-5 | TRBV28 | TRBD1 | 16 | few | CASSVGTAKFQETQYF | TGTGCCAGCAGTGTCGGGACAGCCAAATTCCAAGAGACCCAGTACTTC
TRBJ2-6 | TRBV4-3 | . | 17 | few | CASSLDWIVSGANVLTF | TGCGCCAGCAGCCTCGACTGGATTGTCTCTGGGGCCAACGTCCTGACTTTC
TRBJ2-2 | TRBV30 | . | 15 | once | CAWSTLTGNTGELFF | TGTGCCTGGAGTACATTGACAGGGAACACCGGGGAGCTGTTTTTT
TRBJ1-1 | TRBV9 | . | 13 | . | CASSVEGFGEAFF | TGTGCCAGCAGCGTAGAAGGGTTTGGTGAAGCTTTCTTT
TRBJ2-3 | TRBV29-1 | . | 15 | once | CSVGIQALHTDTQYF | TGCAGCGTTGGGATCCAAGCCCTCCATACAGATACGCAGTATTTT
TRBJ1-2 | TRBV12-3/TRBV12-4 | . | 11 | many | CASSSSVGYTF | TGTGCCAGCAGTTCGTCAGTGGGCTACACCTTC
TRBJ2-6 | TRBV20-1 | TRBD1 | 15 | . | CSVGTGGSGANVLTF | TGCAGTGTAGGGACAGGGGGCTCTGGGGCCAACGTCCTGACTTTC
TRBJ1-2 | TRBV28 | TRBD1 | 15 | few | CASSLSGQGADGYTF | TGTGCCAGCAGTTTATCCGGACAGGGGGCGGATGGCTACACCTTC